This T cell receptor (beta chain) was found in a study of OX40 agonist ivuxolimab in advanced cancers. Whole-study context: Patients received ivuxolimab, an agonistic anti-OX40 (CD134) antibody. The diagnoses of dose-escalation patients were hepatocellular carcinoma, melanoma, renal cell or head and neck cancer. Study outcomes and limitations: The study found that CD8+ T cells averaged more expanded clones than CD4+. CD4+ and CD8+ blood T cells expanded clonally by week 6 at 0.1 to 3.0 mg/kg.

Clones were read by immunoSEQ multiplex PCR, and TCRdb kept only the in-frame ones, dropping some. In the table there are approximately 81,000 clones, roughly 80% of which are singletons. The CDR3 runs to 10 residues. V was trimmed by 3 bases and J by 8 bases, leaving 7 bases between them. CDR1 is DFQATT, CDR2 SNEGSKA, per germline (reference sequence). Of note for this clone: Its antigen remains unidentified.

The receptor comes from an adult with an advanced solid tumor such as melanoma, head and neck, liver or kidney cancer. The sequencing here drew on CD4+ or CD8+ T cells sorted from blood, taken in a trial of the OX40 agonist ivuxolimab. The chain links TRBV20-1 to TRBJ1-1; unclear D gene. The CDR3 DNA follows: TGCAGTGCTAGGCAGGTCGAAGCTTTCTTT. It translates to CSARQVEAFF.